The 8 T cell receptor beta chains below all came from one sample that was sequenced in a study of blood T cell repertoires in COVID-19. Repertoires were generated with immunoSEQ multiplex PCR, while TCRdb's copy carries only in-frame clones and drops some. Of approximately 280,000 clones listed, more than 85% are singletons. The material sequenced was peripheral blood. The receptors originated from a man aged 35 to 55 with acute or convalescent COVID-19.

The sample holds one count of this clone. The J gene is TRBJ1-4, the V gene TRBV7-2, with 7 bases that match TRBD1. Trimming cost V 1 base and J 7 bases; bases outside gene matches: 6. In germline, CDR1 is SGHTA, CDR2 FQGNSA. The CDR3 runs 15 residues. As DNA, the CDR3 is TGTGCCAGCAGCTTAGACGACAGGGTTCGTGAAAAACTGTTTTTT. Protein sequence: CASSLDDRVREKLFF.

As DNA, the CDR3 is TGTGCCAGCAGCAAAACGACAGGGGGCTATGAGACCCAGTACTTC. It yields the protein CASSKTTGGYETQYF. The chain uses TRBV7-2 and TRBJ2-5; 10 bases are shared with TRBD1. V was clipped by 5 bases and J by 5 bases; unmatched bases: 8. Germline lookup yields CDR1 SGHTA and CDR2 FQGNSA. The CDR3 has 15 residues.

The rearrangement uses TRBV6-6 and TRBJ1-1; a weak D match, TRBD1 (6 bases). The CDR3 has 13 residues. The germline gives CDR1 MNHNY, CDR2 SVGAGI (reference sequence). V lost 5 bases, J lost 1 base, and 8 bases lay in between. As DNA, the CDR3 is TGTGCCAGCAGTCCGGGACAGAACACTGAAGCTTTCTTT. Translating it yields CASSPGQNTEAFF.

J is TRBJ1-1 and V is TRBV5-6; 8 nucleotides match TRBD1. CDR1 is SGHDT, CDR2 YYEEEE, per germline. This CDR3 has 14 residues. J gave up 6 bases and V 0 bases, and 4 bases lay outside the gene matches. In nucleotides, the CDR3 is TGTGCCAGCAGCTTGGTCCCACAGGGGGCTGAAGCTTTCTTT. Its protein is CASSLVPQGAEAFF.

The V and J genes are TRBV30 and TRBJ2-7, with D uncertain. Trimming took 0 bases from V and 4 from J, leaving 10 bases between them. The CDR3 totals 13 residues. Germline lookup yields CDR1 GTSNPN and CDR2 SVGIG (reference sequence). As DNA, the CDR3 is TGTGCCTGGAGTGTAAACAGACCTTACGAGCAGTACTTC. This translates into CAWSVNRPYEQYF.

The chain has TRBV18 and TRBJ2-3; 9 nucleotides agree with TRBD2. The CDR3 has 15 residues. Germline values: CDR1 KGHSH, CDR2 LQKENI. V lost 4 bases, J lost 1 base, and 3 bases stayed unmatched. The CDR3 spells CASSLSGGRTDTQYF. The DNA for the CDR3 is TGTGCCAGCTCACTTAGCGGGGGCCGCACAGATACGCAGTATTTT.

The V gene is TRBV7-2, the J gene TRBJ2-7, with TRBD1 as a possible D gene (6 bases). CDR1 is SGHTA, CDR2 FQGNSA, per germline. The CDR3 runs 12 residues. The V end was cut by 4 bases, the J end by 3 bases, with 7 bases between. The CDR3, as DNA: TGTGCCAGCAGCTCCAGGGGCTACGAGCAGTACTTC. Its translation: CASSSRGYEQYF.

This sequence joins TRBV11-2 and TRBJ2-3, with 11 positions matching TRBD2. This CDR3 is 16 amino acids long. Germline V gene lookup returns CDR1 SGHAT and CDR2 FQNNGV. V lost 4 bases and J lost 0; bases outside the gene matches: 3. The CDR3 nucleotides are TGTGCCAGCAGCTCCAGACTAGCGGGAAGCACAGATACGCAGTATTTT. Residues: CASSSRLAGSTDTQYF.